This T cell receptor (beta chain) comes out of a study of blood T cell repertoires in COVID-19. Study as a whole: Samples came from the United States, Italy and Spain, spanning acute and convalescent COVID-19. Sources were T cells, B-cell-depleted T cells, or PBMCs; the material itself was cDNA or gDNA.

Per the original data handling: Amplifying reference gene primers gave estimates of nucleated cell counts. This table comes from immunoSEQ multiplex PCR, and its TCRdb copy is limited to in-frame clones, with some not included. From that table come the V and J calls and clone size; the DNA was used to work out D and trimming. Of more than 200,000 clones in the sample, 70% to 90% are singletons; the top ten hold approximately 2%. Germline CDR1 is MNHEY and CDR2 is SMNVEV (reference sequence). V trimming: 5 bases; J trimming: 0 bases; junction bases outside the gene matches: 9. CDR3 size: 17 residues. The receptor's source is a man in his thirties or forties with active or convalescent COVID-19. The material sequenced was peripheral blood. The chain has TRBV27 and TRBJ2-3; TRBD1 agrees at 9 bases. The CDR3 DNA reads as TGTGCCAGCAGTCGCCGGAGGGACAGGGTCAGCACAGATACGCAGTATTTT. Protein: CASSRRRDRVSTDTQYF.